This T cell receptor (beta chain) originates from a study of blood T cell repertoires in COVID-19. Study as a whole: Italy, Spain and the United States were the sources of the convalescent and acute COVID-19 samples. T cells, B-cell-depleted T cells, or PBMCs supplied cDNA or gDNA.

Trimming at V came to 6 bases and at J to 3 bases, leaving 8 bases not matched to a gene. In germline, CDR1 is MNHEY, CDR2 SVGAGI. This CDR3 has 15 amino acids. In Seattle, patients joined the study during active infection and were tracked longitudinally. In the authors' methods: Reference gene primer amplification yielded estimated nucleated cell counts. Measured with immunoSEQ multiplex PCR; TCRdb has only the in-frame clones, and not every one. V and J calls and clone size are as listed in that table; D and trimming were resolved from the DNA. Among 70,000 to 90,000 clones listed, around 88% were seen once.

The sequencing input was peripheral blood. The chain has TRBV6-5 and TRBJ2-1; TRBD1 matches at 7 bases. The clonotype comes from a man of 80 years or more with COVID-19, enrolled during active disease. In DNA, the CDR3 is TGTGCCAGCAGCCCCACCGGGACAGACTACAATGAGCAGTTCTTC. This encodes CASSPTGTDYNEQFF.